One and the same sample provided the 7 T cell receptor beta chains below, sequenced in a study of blood T cell repertoires in COVID-19. Repertoires were generated with immunoSEQ multiplex PCR, while TCRdb's copy carries only in-frame clones and drops some. Here the sample spans around 330,000 clones, roughly nine tenths being singletons. Specimen: PBMCs or T cells enriched from blood (not recorded which). The receptors come from a man aged 60 to 69 who had recovered from COVID-19.

This chain uses TRBV28 with TRBJ1-3, with no clear D. The CDR3 consists of 15 residues. Germline values: CDR1 MDHEN, CDR2 SYDVKM. Trimming removed 5 bases at V and 4 bases at J, with 15 bases between. The CDR3 DNA reads TGTGCCAGCAGTGAACCGACGGCGGGGGGAAACACCATATATTTT. Its translation: CASSEPTAGGNTIYF. Full variable domain (outside the CDR3, taken from reference TRBV28 and TRBJ1-3): DVKVTQSSRYLVKRTGEKVFLECVQDMDHENMFWYRQDPGLGLRLIYFSYDVKMKEKGDIPEGYSVSREKKERFSLILESASTNQTSMYLCASSEPTAGGNTIYFGEGSWLTVV.

This clone is a singleton in its sample. V usage is TRBV6-4 and J usage is TRBJ2-1; 9 nucleotides line up with TRBD2. The ends lost 4 bases at V and 3 bases at J; junction bases unmatched: 7. The germline gives CDR1 MRHNA, CDR2 SNTAGT. CDR3 length: 16 amino acids. The CDR3: CASSVELAGGYNEQFF. CDR3 in DNA: TGTGCCAGCAGTGTAGAACTAGCGGGTGGCTACAATGAGCAGTTCTTC.

The chain combines TRBV6-5 with TRBJ1-1; D uncertain. Germline loops: CDR1 MNHEY, CDR2 SVGAGI. The CDR3 has 15 amino acids. Trimming stripped 0 bases from V and 2 bases from J, with 10 bases between. DNA of the CDR3: TGTGCCAGCAGTTACTCGACACAGTCTAACACTGAAGCTTTCTTT. It is translated as CASSYSTQSNTEAFF.

This chain's CDR3 is CASSLGTGRPGYTF. CDR3 DNA: TGCGCCAGCAGCTTAGGGACAGGGCGTCCTGGCTACACCTTC. V gene TRBV5-1 combines with J gene TRBJ1-2; 9 nucleotides line up with TRBD1. With 2 bases clipped from V and 7 bases from J, the junction kept 6 bases outside the gene matches. CDR1 SGHRS and CDR2 YFSETQ come from the germline V gene. The CDR3 extends over 14 amino acids. The whole variable domain, filled in from reference TRBV5-1 and TRBJ1-2, reads KAGVTQTPRYLIKTRGQQVTLSCSPISGHRSVSWYQQTPGQGLQFLFEYFSETQRNKGNFPGRFSGRQFSNSRSEMNVSTLELGDSALYLCASSLGTGRPGYTFGSGTRLTVV.

V gene TRBV18 combines with J gene TRBJ2-6, with D possibly matching TRBD2 (5 bases). The germline V and J ends were trimmed by 2 bases and 1 base, with 15 bases remaining between them. The germline CDR1 and CDR2 sequences are KGHSH and LQKENI. This CDR3 has 18 residues. The chain's CDR3 is CASSPNIGVESGANVLTF. CDR3 nucleotides: TGTGCCAGCTCACCAAACATCGGGGTGGAATCTGGGGCCAACGTCCTGACTTTC.

This chain uses TRBV28 with TRBJ1-2; perhaps TRBD1 as D (5 bases). CDR1 and CDR2 (germline): MDHEN, SYDVKM. The CDR3 totals 12 residues. V lost 11 bases, J lost 5 bases, and 15 bases lay in between. CDR3 sequence: CALATGQYGYTF. CDR3 in DNA: TGTGCCCTCGCCACAGGCCAATATGGCTACACCTTC.

The genes are TRBV28 and TRBJ1-2, with no clear D. This CDR3 is built from 16 residues. Trimming cost V 7 bases and J 6 bases, with 24 bases left between them. The germline V gene encodes CDR1 MDHEN and CDR2 SYDVKM. This chain's CDR3 is CASTLLGGQRMDGYTF. In DNA, the CDR3 is TGTGCCAGCACCTTACTGGGCGGGCAGCGAATGGATGGCTACACCTTC.